This is a list of T cell receptor beta chains from one sample in a study of a mutant IDH1 vaccine in newly diagnosed glioma. What these receptors recognize is not known. Some clones are missing from TCRdb's copy, which holds only in-frame ones; the method was immunoSEQ multiplex PCR. Of 58,000 or so clones listed, about 87% were seen once; the top ten hold approximately 1.4%. Source: PBMCs, taken from a glioma patient whose treatment included an IDH1 peptide vaccine. Receptors originate from a man in his forties with glioma. CDR3s include the opening cysteine and the closing phenylalanine or tryptophan. The order of the fields is clone size, D gene, J gene, V gene, CDR3 protein, CDR3 DNA. The D gene is left open where the match is weak. Rows give clone size only sometimes, using once, few, many, or a class for an expanded clone.

NA	NA	TRBJ2-7	TRBV14	CASSPLRRLGTYEQYF	TGTGCCAGCAGCCCCCTGAGGCGATTGGGCACCTACGAGCAGTACTTC
NA	TRBD1	TRBJ1-4	TRBV2	CASRTQGQANEKLFF	TGTGCCAGCAGGACGCAGGGACAGGCTAATGAAAAACTGTTTTTT
NA	NA	TRBJ1-1	TRBV7-5	CARSPSMAEMNTEAFF	TGTGCCAGAAGCCCCTCAATGGCCGAAATGAACACTGAAGCTTTCTTT
NA	NA	TRBJ2-6	TRBV5-4	CASSPGAASSGANVLTF	TGTGCCAGCAGCCCGGGTGCGGCCAGCTCTGGGGCCAACGTCCTGACTTTC
NA	NA	TRBJ2-7	TRBV5-1	CASSSSYEQYF	TGCGCCAGCAGCTCCTCCTACGAGCAGTACTTC
NA	TRBD2	TRBJ2-7	TRBV5-1	CASSLVPSGNYEQYF	TGCGCCAGCAGCTTGGTTCCTAGCGGCAACTACGAGCAGTACTTC
NA	TRBD1	TRBJ1-1	TRBV19	CASRSRGGQGVGTEAFF	TGTGCCAGTAGATCGAGAGGGGGACAGGGGGTCGGCACTGAAGCTTTCTTT
NA	NA	TRBJ1-2	TRBV4-1	CASSQGSRGTYGYTF	TGCGCCAGCAGCCAAGGGAGTAGGGGGACCTATGGCTACACCTTC
once	NA	TRBJ2-7	TRBV4-1	CASSHDRDEAYEQYF	TGCGCCAGCAGCCATGACCGGGACGAGGCCTACGAGCAGTACTTC
NA	TRBD1	TRBJ1-2	TRBV28	CASSLQNRGDTF	TGTGCCAGCAGTTTACAAAACAGGGGGGACACCTTC
NA	NA	TRBJ2-7	TRBV11-2	CASSLGGPLGEQYF	TGTGCCAGCAGCTTAGGGGGGCCCCTCGGGGAGCAGTACTTC
NA	TRBD2	TRBJ2-7	TRBV7-9	CASSTHSGRAYEQYF	TGTGCCAGCAGCACCCATAGCGGGAGGGCCTACGAGCAGTACTTC
few	TRBD2	TRBJ2-3	TRBV25-1	CASSTTSGRTDTQYF	TGTGCCAGCAGTACGACTAGCGGGAGAACAGATACGCAGTATTTT
NA	TRBD1	TRBJ2-2	TRBV13	CASSSSRGRSGELFF	TGTGCCAGCAGCTCGTCCAGGGGGCGTTCCGGGGAGCTGTTTTTT
NA	NA	TRBJ2-2	TRBV6-6	CASSYSIQTNTGELFF	TGTGCCAGCAGTTACTCGATACAGACGAACACCGGGGAGCTGTTTTTT
once	NA	TRBJ2-7	TRBV5-1	CASSEQGRTEQYF	TGCGCCAGCAGTGAACAGGGACGGACTGAGCAGTACTTC